This TCR beta chain was retrieved from a study of shared clonotypes between healthy human individuals. Whole-study results and caveats: Generally, naive subsets (rather than memory subsets) showed larger estimated richness. The genetic and exposure-history diversity represented was limited by few donors. Sequencing depth was expected to influence donor clonotype sharing.

In the case of this clone: Its target is unknown.

In the sorted-subset replicate PCRs, roughly 210 ng DNA, roughly 30,000 T cell genomes, was used. Generated by immunoSEQ multiplex PCR, the TCRdb table keeps only in-frame clones and is missing some. Of 1.6 million or so clones in the sample, 96% were seen once. CDR3 length: 13 residues. Germline V gene sequence: CDR1 MNHNY, CDR2 SVGAGI (reference sequence). Between the trimmed V and J ends, which lost 8 bases and 1 base, there was a span of 11 bases. This chain connects TRBV6-6 to TRBJ2-5; D is ambiguous. This TCR came from a young man in good health. The sample taken for sequencing was naive CD4+ T cells sorted from blood. Subset reported: CD45RA+ positively selected. CDR3 sequence: CASGWMSQETQYF. The CDR3 bases are TGTGCCAGCGGCTGGATGTCCCAAGAGACCCAGTACTTC.